These 30 T cell receptor beta chains came from one sample sequenced in a study of PD-1 blockade in classical Hodgkin lymphoma. All patients relapsed after autologous stem cell transplantation, and brentuximab vedotin exposure varied. Sequenced by immunoSEQ multiplex PCR; TCRdb stores in-frame clones only, minus some. Among about 61,000 clones listed, more than 80% were seen once. Here the sequenced sample was peripheral blood mononuclear cells (PBMCs), taken at baseline. These receptors came from a human donor with classical Hodgkin lymphoma.

The chain combines TRBV19 with TRBJ1-5; D is unclear. There are 15 residues in the CDR3. CDR1 is LNHDA, CDR2 SQIVND, per germline (reference sequence). Trimming removed 3 bases from V and 0 bases from J, with 9 bases in between. CDR3: CASSMSDSSNQPQHF. CDR3 in DNA: TGTGCCAGTAGTATGTCGGATTCTAGCAATCAGCCCCAGCATTTT.

This chain's CDR3 is CATETGGPKNIQYF. The CDR3 bases are TGTGCCACAGAGACAGGGGGTCCCAAAAACATTCAGTACTTC. The chain has TRBV10-3 and TRBJ2-4; 9 bases fit TRBD1. This CDR3 is 14 amino acids long. Looked up from germline, CDR1 is ENHRY and CDR2 is SYGVKD. Trimming removed 10 bases from V and 2 bases from J; junction bases left unmatched: 6.

The chain joins TRBV7-9 to TRBJ1-5; D remains ambiguous. Trimming removed 3 bases at V and 7 bases at J, with 1 base between. CDR1 and CDR2 (germline): SEHNR, FQNEAQ (reference sequence). CDR3 size: 10 residues. The CDR3: CASSFQPQHF. The DNA of the CDR3 is TGTGCCAGCAGCTTCCAGCCCCAGCATTTT. The whole variable domain, filled in from reference TRBV7-9 and TRBJ1-5, reads DTGVSQNPRHKITKRGQNVTFRCDPISEHNRLYWYRQTLGQGPEFLTYFQNEAQLEKSRLLSDRFSAERPKGSFSTLEIQRTEQGDSAMYLCASSFQPQHFGDGTRLSIL.

The chain employs TRBV2 and TRBJ2-2, with D perhaps assigned TRBD1 or TRBD2 (6 bases each). The CDR3 extends over 14 amino acids. The germline CDR1 and CDR2 sequences are SNHLY and FYNNEI. V lost 7 bases to trimming and J lost 8 bases, with 17 bases between them. CDR3 DNA: TGTGCCAGCATCCCTACGGGGGCGAATGGGGAGCTGTTTTTT. This gives the protein CASIPTGANGELFF. The full variable domain, rest sourced from reference TRBV2 and TRBJ2-2, is EPEVTQTPSHQVTQMGQEVILRCVPISNHLYFYWYRQILGQKVEFLVSFYNNEISEKSEIFDDQFSVERPDGSNFTLKIRSTKLEDSAMYFCASIPTGANGELFFGEGSRLTVL.

In DNA form, the CDR3 reads TGTGCCAGCAGCAGTTTAATGGGACAGGGGGGCACTGAAGCTTTCTTT. Translated: CASSSLMGQGGTEAFF. The V gene is TRBV4-2, the J gene TRBJ1-1; 11 bases are shared with TRBD1. With V trimmed by 5 bases and J by 4 bases, 9 bases remained unmatched. CDR1 LGHNA and CDR2 YNFKEQ come from the germline V gene. This CDR3 has 16 residues.

The chain uses TRBV6-1 and TRBJ2-2; 7 bases agree with TRBD2. Germline-derived CDR1 and CDR2 are MNHNS and SASEGT. The CDR3 extends over 14 amino acids. V lost 8 bases, J lost 4 bases, and 7 bases stayed unmatched. The CDR3 loop reads CASRGDVFTGELFF. The CDR3 region has the DNA TGTGCCAGCCGGGGGGATGTATTCACCGGGGAGCTGTTTTTT.

The chain employs TRBV7-9 and TRBJ2-5, with TRBD2 identical over 11 bases. Losses at the gene ends were 5 bases for V and 1 base for J; bases not matched to a gene: 6. Germline V gene data show CDR1 as SEHNR and CDR2 as FQNEAQ (reference sequence). The CDR3 has 16 residues. The CDR3 DNA is TGTGCCAGCAGCAGGGGACTAGCGGCGCTCCAAGAGACCCAGTACTTC. It codes for CASSRGLAALQETQYF.

V and J are TRBV29-1 and TRBJ1-2; 8 positions match TRBD1. The J segment lost 4 bases and the V segment lost 3 bases, leaving 4 bases of the junction unmatched. Germline V lookup: CDR1 SQVTM, CDR2 ANQGSEA. CDR3 size: 13 residues. CDR3 sequence reads: CSVEDRVTYGYTF. CDR3 sequence (DNA): TGCAGCGTTGAGGACAGGGTCACCTATGGCTACACCTTC.

Turning to this clone: One end of the junction does not line up with germline, which may come from a read error. The chain has TRBV5-6 and TRBJ1-2, with 8 bases lining up with TRBD1. This CDR3 spans 13 amino acids. From germline, CDR1 is SGHDT and CDR2 YYEEEE. The CDR3 coding sequence is TGTGCCAGCAGCTTGGCAGGGGGCGGCCGTAGCGCCTTC. Translating gives CASSLAGGGRSAF.

The chain has TRBV29-1 and TRBJ1-5; 8 nucleotides match TRBD1. After removal of 1 base from V and 2 bases from J, the junction contained 4 bases not matched to a gene. This CDR3 is 15 amino acids long. CDR1 SQVTM and CDR2 ANQGSEA come from the germline V gene. Written as DNA, the CDR3 is TGCAGCGTTGAAGTAACGGGACAGGGCAATCAGCCCCAGCATTTT. The encoded protein is CSVEVTGQGNQPQHF. The variable domain in full, with the rest retrieved from reference TRBV29-1 and TRBJ1-5, is SAVISQKPSRDICQRGTSLTIQCQVDSQVTMMFWYRQQPGQSLTLIATANQGSEATYESGFVIDKFPISRPNLTFSTLTVSNMSPEDSSIYLCSVEVTGQGNQPQHFGDGTRLSIL.

This sequence joins TRBV7-6 and TRBJ1-5; D gene ambiguous. In germline, CDR1 is SGHVS, CDR2 FNYEAQ. The V gene lost 2 bases and the J gene lost 4 bases, with 0 bases spanning the gap. The CDR3 runs to 11 residues. This CDR3 reads CASSLNQPQHF. DNA for the CDR3: TGTGCCAGCAGCTTAAATCAGCCCCAGCATTTT.

The chain recombines TRBV5-1 with TRBJ1-1; tentatively, D is TRBD1 (5 bases). CDR3 length equals 15 residues. Germline CDR1 and CDR2: SGHRS and YFSETQ. V gave up 4 bases and J gave up 7 bases, with 20 bases separating them. The CDR3 nucleotides are TGCGCCAGCAGCGCCAGGGCCCTCGGAAGTAGTGAAGCTTTCTTT. Encoded protein: CASSARALGSSEAFF.

In DNA form, the CDR3 reads TGTGCCTGGAGTACGACAGATACGCAGTATTTT. Translation: CAWSTTDTQYF. V and J are TRBV30 and TRBJ2-3, with D unclear. CDR1 is GTSNPN, CDR2 SVGIG, per germline (reference sequence). V was cut by 2 bases and J by 3 bases, with 3 bases left in between. The CDR3 is made up of 11 amino acids. Together with reference TRBV30 and TRBJ2-3, the CDR3 gives the full variable domain: SQTIHQWPATLVQPVGSPLSLECTVEGTSNPNLYWYRQAAGRGLQLLFYSVGIGQISSEVPQNLSASRPQDRQFILSSKKLLLSDSGFYLCAWSTTDTQYFGPGTRLTVL.

This sequence joins TRBV9 and TRBJ2-3; 7 bases line up with TRBD1. CDR1 SGDLS and CDR2 YYNGEE come from the germline V gene. The ends lost 3 bases at V and 3 bases at J; junction bases unmatched: 10. The CDR3 is 16 residues long. CDR3 nucleotides: TGTGCCAGCAGCGATGGACAGGTCAGGGTGACAGATACGCAGTATTTT. This codes for CASSDGQVRVTDTQYF.

CDR3 sequence reads: CAISVGDRFSGANVLTF. In nucleotides, the CDR3 is TGTGCCATCAGTGTCGGGGACAGATTCTCTGGGGCCAACGTCCTGACTTTC. V usage is TRBV10-3 and J usage is TRBJ2-6; the match to TRBD1 covers 7 bases. V was clipped by 4 bases and J by 0 bases; unmatched bases: 6. CDR3 length: 17 residues. Germline V gives CDR1 ENHRY, CDR2 SYGVKD.

The CDR3 spells CAISEGTGYEQYF. CDR3 in DNA: TGTGCCATCAGTGAAGGGACAGGCTACGAGCAGTACTTC. The V gene is TRBV10-3, the J gene TRBJ2-7, with TRBD1 identical over 8 bases. Losses at the gene ends were 3 bases for V and 3 bases for J; bases not matched to a gene: 1. Germline CDR1 is ENHRY and CDR2 is SYGVKD. There are 13 residues in the CDR3.

The rearrangement joins TRBV7-8 to TRBJ1-6; 10 bases map to TRBD1. The germline V gene has CDR1 SGHVS and CDR2 FQNEAQ. The CDR3 is 14 residues long. J gave up 9 bases and V 6 bases, and 5 bases lay outside the gene matches. The CDR3 DNA is TGTGCCAGCAGAAGCGGGACAGGGGTTTCACCCCTCCACTTT. It is translated as CASRSGTGVSPLHF.

V and J are TRBV29-1 and TRBJ1-2, with D uncertain. This CDR3 is built from 13 residues. The V end lost 5 bases, the J end lost 4 bases, and 14 bases lay between the germline ends. The germline V gene encodes CDR1 SQVTM and CDR2 ANQGSEA. CDR3 bases: TGCAGCGTTCGTAGGGAAGGCCCCTATGGCTACACCTTC. Translated: CSVRREGPYGYTF. Complete variable domain (other parts from reference TRBV29-1 and TRBJ1-2): SAVISQKPSRDICQRGTSLTIQCQVDSQVTMMFWYRQQPGQSLTLIATANQGSEATYESGFVIDKFPISRPNLTFSTLTVSNMSPEDSSIYLCSVRREGPYGYTFGSGTRLTVV.

This clone was seen once. The rearrangement joins TRBV4-1 to TRBJ1-1; 10 nucleotides align to TRBD1. V lost 0 bases, J lost 4 bases, and 11 bases stayed unmatched. This CDR3 spans 18 amino acids. Germline values: CDR1 MGHRA, CDR2 YSYEKL. The CDR3 DNA sequence: TGCGCCAGCAGCCAAGATGAGACCGGACAGGGGGTGTTCACTGAAGCTTTCTTT. Translated, it gives CASSQDETGQGVFTEAFF.

The rearrangement links TRBV5-1 to TRBJ2-5; 7 nucleotides agree with TRBD2. J gave up 3 bases and V 2 bases, and 7 bases lay outside the gene matches. CDR3 length equals 15 residues. Germline V gives CDR1 SGHRS, CDR2 YFSETQ. CDR3 DNA: TGCGCCAGCAGCTTAGGCTTGCTAGCGGAAGAGACCCAGTACTTC. It encodes CASSLGLLAEETQYF.

The rearrangement uses TRBV7-9 and TRBJ1-5, with D unclear. This CDR3 contains 13 residues. V dropped 5 bases and J dropped 7 bases, with 12 bases sitting between them. CDR1 and CDR2 from the germline V gene are SEHNR and FQNEAQ (reference sequence). CDR3 nucleotides: TGTGCCAGCAGCCCTCCGGGCGGGCAGCCCCAGCATTTT. Its translation: CASSPPGGQPQHF.

The rearrangement joins TRBV7-5 to TRBJ2-7; the table assigns TRBD2, which was not confirmed against the DNA. TRBV7-5 represents a pseudogene. There are 12 residues in the CDR3. The CDR3 DNA reads as TGTGCCAGAAGCTCGGGGGAGGAGCGGCAGTACTTC. This encodes CARSSGEERQYF.

V and J are TRBV5-1 and TRBJ2-1; no firm D call. Between the trimmed V and J ends, which lost 4 bases and 7 bases, there was a span of 6 bases. Germline CDR1 reads SGHRS; CDR2 reads YFSETQ. This CDR3 comprises 11 residues. The CDR3 loop reads CASSLDNEQFF. CDR3 coding DNA: TGCGCCAGCAGCCTGGATAATGAGCAGTTCTTC.

The chain recombines TRBV5-5 with TRBJ1-6; 8 nucleotides match TRBD1. V trimming: 3 bases; J trimming: 2 bases; junction bases outside the gene matches: 16. Germline CDR1 SGHKS, CDR2 YYEKEE (reference sequence). CDR3 size: 20 residues. The CDR3, as DNA: TGTGCCAGCAGCTCGTTGCCAACCCCGGGACAGGCTCCCTATAATTCACCCCTCCACTTT. This sequence encodes CASSSLPTPGQAPYNSPLHF.

The chain couples TRBV2 to TRBJ2-2; 7 bases are a match to TRBD2. The CDR3 runs to 18 residues. The V gene end was trimmed by 2 bases and the J gene end by 4 bases; junction bases not matched to a gene: 13. Germline V gene sequence: CDR1 SNHLY, CDR2 FYNNEI. The CDR3 loop reads CASSESPGGILVTGELFF. The DNA of the CDR3 is TGTGCCAGCAGTGAATCCCCGGGGGGTATCCTGGTCACCGGGGAGCTGTTTTTT. The whole variable domain, filled in from reference TRBV2 and TRBJ2-2, reads EPEVTQTPSHQVTQMGQEVILRCVPISNHLYFYWYRQILGQKVEFLVSFYNNEISEKSEIFDDQFSVERPDGSNFTLKIRSTKLEDSAMYFCASSESPGGILVTGELFFGEGSRLTVL.

V gene TRBV10-2 combines with J gene TRBJ2-6; D perhaps matches TRBD1 (5 bases). V was clipped by 8 bases and J by 2 bases, with 7 bases between them. The germline V gene encodes CDR1 WSHSY and CDR2 SAAADI. The length of the CDR3 is 13 residues. The DNA of the CDR3 is TGCGCCAGCGACAGCACTGGGGCCAACGTCCTGACTTTC. Translated, it gives CASDSTGANVLTF.

J is TRBJ1-1 and V is TRBV27; D is uncertain. The CDR3 consists of 13 residues. CDR1 is MNHEY and CDR2 is SMNVEV in the germline V gene (reference sequence). The V gene lost 2 bases and the J gene lost 5 bases, with 9 bases spanning the gap. The CDR3 sequence: CASSLGLRTEAFF. CDR3 coding DNA: TGTGCCAGCAGTTTAGGGTTACGTACTGAAGCTTTCTTT.

J is TRBJ2-7 and V is TRBV14, with a weak D call TRBD2 (7 bases). The CDR3 has 13 residues. Germline CDR1 and CDR2: SGHDN and FVKESK. V lost 4 bases and J 5 bases, leaving 12 bases between the germline ends. CDR3 coding DNA: TGTGCCAGCAGCCTTGCGGGGGCCAACGAGCAGTACTTC. Translating it yields CASSLAGANEQYF.

The chain combines TRBV7-9 with TRBJ1-1; TRBD1 matches at 10 bases. The CDR3 is 16 amino acids. J was trimmed by 8 bases and V by 5 bases; bases with no gene match: 14. Germline values: CDR1 SEHNR, CDR2 FQNEAQ (reference sequence). The CDR3 here is CASSPQGGTGAAEAFF. The CDR3 region has the DNA TGTGCCAGCAGCCCCCAAGGCGGGACAGGGGCCGCAGAAGCTTTCTTT.

CDR3 amino acids: CASGLSGGYTF. CDR3 DNA: TGTGCTAGTGGCCTCAGTGGTGGCTACACCTTC. This sequence joins TRBV12-5 and TRBJ1-2; D not resolved. Germline lookup yields CDR1 LGHNT and CDR2 FRNRAP. The CDR3 has 11 amino acids. Trimming removed 6 bases from V and 7 bases from J, with 9 bases in between.